The 10 T cell receptor beta chains below come from one sample, sequenced in a study of cytotoxic CD8 clonotypes in ibrutinib-treated CLL. TCRdb's table, derived via immunoSEQ multiplex PCR, lists solely in-frame clones and lacks some. The repertoire has a few hundred thousand clones, under 75% of them found once; the top ten carry about 16%. The input for sequencing was PBMCs, taken after 24 months of ibrutinib treatment. These receptors were obtained from a human donor with chronic lymphocytic leukemia.

Notes on this clone: At one of its ends the junction is not consistent with the germline gene, which may arise from a read error. The chain joins TRBV7-7 to TRBJ2-1; possibly TRBD2 for D (5 bases). Germline CDR1 and CDR2: SSHAT and FNYEAQ (reference sequence). This CDR3 contains 17 residues. The CDR3 DNA reads as TGTGCTAGCAGCCTCCGTTTCGGGGAAGGAAGCTACAATGAGCAGTTCTTC. It translates to CASSLRFGEGSYNEQFF. Supplemented by reference TRBV7-7 and TRBJ2-1, the full variable domain reads GAGVSQSPRYKVTKRGQDVTLRCDPISSHATLYWYQQALGQGPEFLTYFNYEAQPDKSGLPSDRFSAERPEGSISTLTIQRTEQRDSAMYRCASSLRFGEGSYNEQFFGPGTRLTVL.

The chain uses TRBV28 and TRBJ1-2; D not certain. V shed 2 bases and J shed 8 bases, with 12 bases lying between them. CDR3 length: 13 residues. From germline, CDR1 is MDHEN and CDR2 SYDVKM. The CDR3: CASSLANIWGYTF. The DNA of the CDR3 is TGTGCCAGCAGTTTAGCGAATATCTGGGGCTACACCTTC.

The rearrangement uses TRBV7-2 and TRBJ2-3; 9 nucleotides line up with TRBD2. V was pared by 5 bases and J by 14 bases, with 8 bases of the junction left unmatched. This CDR3 spans 12 amino acids. Germline values: CDR1 SGHTA, CDR2 FQGNSA. CDR3 DNA sequence: TGTGCCAGCAGCCGAAGCGGGAGGATTTGGTATTTT. Its translation: CASSRSGRIWYF.

The V gene is TRBV4-2, the J gene TRBJ2-7; 9 positions agree with TRBD1. The germline V gene encodes CDR1 LGHNA and CDR2 YNFKEQ. V lost 3 bases, J lost 5 bases, and 8 bases stayed unmatched. The CDR3 is 15 amino acids. The CDR3 loop reads CASSQGQGPPNEQYF. The DNA for the CDR3 is TGTGCCAGCAGCCAGGGACAGGGACCTCCTAACGAGCAGTACTTC.

Here the CDR3 DNA reads TGCGCCAGCAGCCAAGATACGAGCGGGAGTTTTAACGACGAGCAGTACTTC. Protein product: CASSQDTSGSFNDEQYF. V is TRBV4-1 and J is TRBJ2-7, with 8 bases matching TRBD2. J lost 5 bases, V lost 0 bases, and 12 bases had no gene match. Germline-derived CDR1 and CDR2 are MGHRA and YSYEKL. This CDR3 has 17 amino acids.

The chain has TRBV30 and TRBJ2-7, with 11 bases matching TRBD2. The germline gives CDR1 GTSNPN, CDR2 SVGIG (reference sequence). V gave up 4 bases and J gave up 4 bases; unmatched junction bases: 18. This CDR3 is 18 amino acids long. The CDR3: CAWKGVVTSGRNFYEQYF. CDR3 coding DNA: TGTGCCTGGAAAGGGGTAGTTACTAGCGGGAGAAATTTTTACGAGCAGTACTTC.

This clone was counted once. The DNA of the CDR3 is TGTGCCAGCAGCTTGGCCCAGGGAGGCGGCTACACCTTC. Translated: CASSLAQGGGYTF. The chain carries TRBV7-6 and TRBJ1-2; D might be TRBD1 (5 bases). The CDR3 loop spans 13 amino acids. Germline CDR1 is SGHVS and CDR2 is FNYEAQ. V dropped 3 bases and J dropped 8 bases, with 13 bases sitting between them.

The chain couples TRBV18 to TRBJ1-4, with D perhaps TRBD1 (5 bases). The germline V gene encodes CDR1 KGHSH and CDR2 LQKENI. The CDR3 runs 14 residues. The V end was cut by 2 bases, the J end by 7 bases, with 11 bases between. This chain's CDR3 is CASSPRQGSEKLFF. The CDR3, as DNA: TGTGCCAGCTCACCAAGGCAGGGAAGTGAAAAACTGTTTTTT.

This clone appeared once. The V gene is TRBV7-2, the J gene TRBJ2-3; 7 bases are shared with TRBD2. The V and J ends lost 3 bases and 4 bases, in that order; junction bases with no gene match: 7. The CDR3 extends over 15 amino acids. CDR1 SGHTA and CDR2 FQGNSA come from the germline V gene. CDR3 in amino acids: CASSLGGGPSDTQYF. The DNA for the CDR3 is TGTGCCAGCAGCTTGGGGGGAGGGCCCTCAGATACGCAGTATTTT.

V is TRBV14 and J is TRBJ2-3; D may be TRBD1 or TRBD2 (6 bases each). V gave up 4 bases and J gave up 7 bases, with 15 bases separating them. In germline, CDR1 is SGHDN, CDR2 FVKESK. The CDR3 sequence is 14 residues long. The chain's CDR3 is CASSPPGGGNTQYF. The DNA for the CDR3 is TGTGCCAGCAGCCCACCAGGAGGGGGAAATACGCAGTATTTT.